This TCR beta chain was sequenced for a study of blood T cell repertoires in COVID-19. TCRdb keeps only in-frame clones here, not all; method: immunoSEQ multiplex PCR. This table holds about 74,000 clones, 80% to 90% found once. The CDR3 sequence is 16 residues long. The junction had 7 bases not matched to a gene; V was cut back by 4 bases and J by 5 bases. Germline loops: CDR1 MGHRA, CDR2 YSYEKL. J is TRBJ2-3 and V is TRBV4-1; 12 bases match TRBD2. What was sequenced was peripheral blood. This receptor was taken from a woman of 80 years or more with active or convalescent COVID-19. CDR3 residues: CASSRQLAGGEDTQYF. The CDR3, as DNA: TGCGCCAGCAGCCGACAACTAGCGGGAGGCGAAGATACGCAGTATTTT.